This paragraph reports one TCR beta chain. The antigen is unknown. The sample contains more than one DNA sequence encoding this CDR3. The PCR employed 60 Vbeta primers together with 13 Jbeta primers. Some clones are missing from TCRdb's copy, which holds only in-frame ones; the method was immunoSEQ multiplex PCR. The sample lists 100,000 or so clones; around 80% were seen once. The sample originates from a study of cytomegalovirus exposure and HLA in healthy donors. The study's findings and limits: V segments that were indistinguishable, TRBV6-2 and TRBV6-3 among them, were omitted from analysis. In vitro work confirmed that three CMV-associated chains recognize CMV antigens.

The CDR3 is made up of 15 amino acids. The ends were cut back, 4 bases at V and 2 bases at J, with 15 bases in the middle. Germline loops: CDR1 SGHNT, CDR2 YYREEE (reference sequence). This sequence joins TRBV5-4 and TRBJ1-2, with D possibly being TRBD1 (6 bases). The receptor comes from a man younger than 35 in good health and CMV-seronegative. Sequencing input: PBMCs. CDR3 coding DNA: TGTGCCAGCAGCCCGAACCTGCAGGGGAACTATGGCTACACCTTC. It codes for CASSPNLQGNYGYTF.